The clone carrying this TCR beta chain was detected only a few times. The CDR3 runs to 15 residues. Between the trimmed V and J ends, which lost 4 bases and 1 base, there was a span of 11 bases. CDR1 is SGHRS and CDR2 is YFSETQ in the germline V gene. In the study's own analysis: Reference gene primer amplification gave nucleated cell count estimates. Here immunoSEQ multiplex PCR was the method, and the copy in TCRdb shows in-frame clones only, minus some. The V and J calls and clone size were taken over from that table, and D and trimming were inferred from the DNA. The sample has approximately 180,000 clones; 88% are singletons. These data come from a study of blood T cell repertoires in COVID-19. Overall study: Samples of COVID-19 (acute and convalescent) were obtained from the United States, Italy and Spain. PBMCs, B-cell-depleted T cells, or T cells provided the cDNA or gDNA that made up the material.

V and J are TRBV5-1 and TRBJ2-2; TRBD2 is a possible D gene (5 bases). The origin of this receptor is a man between 40 and 49 years old with active or convalescent COVID-19. Specimen: peripheral blood. Here the CDR3 reads CASSPPRVNTGELFF. The CDR3 DNA reads TGCGCCAGCAGCCCACCGAGGGTGAACACCGGGGAGCTGTTTTTT.